The 2 T cell receptor beta chains below all came from one sample that was sequenced in a study of lymphopenia after photon versus proton radiotherapy. Generated by immunoSEQ multiplex PCR, the TCRdb table keeps only in-frame clones and is missing some. The data hold 70,000 to 95,000 clones, with around four fifths observed a single time. This material consisted of peripheral blood, taken from a patient treated with proton-based radiotherapy. Receptor source: a man in his fifties or sixties with pancreatic cancer.

The V gene is TRBV5-1, the J gene TRBJ2-1, with 10 bases lining up with TRBD2. Trimming took 0 bases from V and 6 from J; bases not matched to a gene: 0. There are 14 residues in the CDR3. CDR1 SGHRS and CDR2 YFSETQ come from the germline V gene. CDR3 sequence reads: CASSLGLAGNEQFF. CDR3 nucleotide sequence: TGCGCCAGCAGCTTGGGACTAGCGGGCAATGAGCAGTTCTTC.

This chain joins TRBV12-2 and TRBJ1-2. TRBV12-2 represents a pseudogene. The CDR3 contains 14 residues. As DNA, the CDR3 is TGTGCAAGTCGCTTAGTTCCGGGGCGGGCTGGCTACACCTTC. Translated, it gives CASRLVPGRAGYTF.